This T cell receptor (beta chain) derives from a study of shared clonotypes between healthy human individuals. Study findings and constraints: Genetic and exposure-history diversity was limited by the small donor number.

Terminally differentiated effector memory CD45RA+ cells were excluded from the naive CD8 cells, which were CD45RO-negative and positively selected for CCR7. Regarding this clone: The antigen is not known.

The V gene end was trimmed by 3 bases and the J gene end by 8 bases; junction bases not matched to a gene: 6. Germline V gives CDR1 MNHEY, CDR2 SMNVEV (reference sequence). This CDR3 region has 15 residues. Data came from immunoSEQ multiplex PCR; TCRdb stores just in-frame clones and leaves some out. The sample consists of around 1,900,000 clones, 93% of them appearing once. The chain links TRBV27 to TRBJ2-1; 11 bases align to TRBD2. The receptor comes from a young man in good health. Some clones in this sample may be carry-over from other donors' samples. The specimen was naive CD8+ T cells from PBMCs. CDR3 loop: CASSLWLAGGHEQFF. CDR3 coding DNA: TGTGCCAGCAGTTTGTGGCTAGCGGGAGGCCATGAGCAGTTCTTC.